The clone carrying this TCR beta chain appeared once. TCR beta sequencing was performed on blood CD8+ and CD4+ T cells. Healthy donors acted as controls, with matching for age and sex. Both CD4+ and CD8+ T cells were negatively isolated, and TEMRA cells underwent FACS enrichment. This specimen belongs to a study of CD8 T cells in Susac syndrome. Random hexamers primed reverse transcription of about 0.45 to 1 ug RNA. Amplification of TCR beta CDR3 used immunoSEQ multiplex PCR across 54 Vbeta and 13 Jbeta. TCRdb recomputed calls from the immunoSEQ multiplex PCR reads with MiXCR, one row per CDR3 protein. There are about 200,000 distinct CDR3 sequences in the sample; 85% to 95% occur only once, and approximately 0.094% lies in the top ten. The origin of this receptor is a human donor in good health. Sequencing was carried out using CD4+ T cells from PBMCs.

The DNA for the CDR3 is TGCAGCGTGGGGACTCTCGGGGAGCTGTTTTTT. Encoded protein: CSVGTLGELFF. The V gene is TRBV29-1, the J gene TRBJ2-2, with D perhaps matching TRBD2 (6 bases). Trimming left V 6 bases short and J 7 bases short, with 9 bases between. From germline, CDR1 is SQVTM and CDR2 ANQGSEA. This CDR3 contains 11 residues.